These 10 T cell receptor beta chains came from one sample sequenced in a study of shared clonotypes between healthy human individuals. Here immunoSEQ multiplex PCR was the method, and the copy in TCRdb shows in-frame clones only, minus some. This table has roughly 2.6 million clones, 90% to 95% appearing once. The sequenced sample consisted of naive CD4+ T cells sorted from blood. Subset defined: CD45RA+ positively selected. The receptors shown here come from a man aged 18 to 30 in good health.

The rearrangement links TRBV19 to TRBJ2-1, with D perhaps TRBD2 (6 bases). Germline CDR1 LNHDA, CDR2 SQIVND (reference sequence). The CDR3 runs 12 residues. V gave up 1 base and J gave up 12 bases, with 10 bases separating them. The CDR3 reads CASSIVRGGQFF. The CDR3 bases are TGTGCCAGTAGTATAGTACGGGGAGGGCAGTTCTTC.

For the CDR3, the DNA is TGTGCCAGCAGCGGACAGGGCTTGGGCAATCAGCCCCAGCATTTT. Encoded protein: CASSGQGLGNQPQHF. The genes are TRBV27 and TRBJ1-5; TRBD1 matches 8 bases. In germline, CDR1 is MNHEY, CDR2 SMNVEV (reference sequence). CDR3 length: 15 residues. V dropped 6 bases and J dropped 2; count of bases not matched to a gene: 6.

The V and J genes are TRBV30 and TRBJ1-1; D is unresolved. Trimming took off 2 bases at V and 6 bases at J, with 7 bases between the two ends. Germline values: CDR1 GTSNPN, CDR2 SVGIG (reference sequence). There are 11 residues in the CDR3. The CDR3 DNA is TGTGCCTGGAGTCTGGTCGCTGAAGCTTTCTTT. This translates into CAWSLVAEAFF.

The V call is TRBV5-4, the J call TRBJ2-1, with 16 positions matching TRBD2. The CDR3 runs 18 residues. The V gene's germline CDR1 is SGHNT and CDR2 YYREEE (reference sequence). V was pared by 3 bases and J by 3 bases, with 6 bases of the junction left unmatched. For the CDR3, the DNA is TGTGCCAGCAGCTCGTCGGGACTAGCGGGAGGGTACTACAATGAGCAGTTCTTC. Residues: CASSSSGLAGGYYNEQFF.

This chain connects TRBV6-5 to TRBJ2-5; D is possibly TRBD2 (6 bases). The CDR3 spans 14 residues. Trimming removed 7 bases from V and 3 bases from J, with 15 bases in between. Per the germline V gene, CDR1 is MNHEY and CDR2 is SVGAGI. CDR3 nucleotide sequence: TGTGCCAGCAATTTACAAGGAGGGAAAGAGACCCAGTACTTC. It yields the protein CASNLQGGKETQYF.

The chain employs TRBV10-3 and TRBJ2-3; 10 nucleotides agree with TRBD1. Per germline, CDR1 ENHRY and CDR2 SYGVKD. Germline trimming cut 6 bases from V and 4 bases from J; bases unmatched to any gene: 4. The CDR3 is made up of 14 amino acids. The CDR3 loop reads CAIRETGGPDTQYF. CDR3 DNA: TGTGCCATCAGGGAGACAGGGGGCCCAGATACGCAGTATTTT.

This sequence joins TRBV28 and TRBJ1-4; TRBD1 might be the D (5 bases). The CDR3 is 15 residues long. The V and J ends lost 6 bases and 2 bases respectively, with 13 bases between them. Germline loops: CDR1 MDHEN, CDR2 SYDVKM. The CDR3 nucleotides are TGTGCCAGCAGGCAAATGGGGGGTACTAATGAAAAACTGTTTTTT. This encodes CASRQMGGTNEKLFF.

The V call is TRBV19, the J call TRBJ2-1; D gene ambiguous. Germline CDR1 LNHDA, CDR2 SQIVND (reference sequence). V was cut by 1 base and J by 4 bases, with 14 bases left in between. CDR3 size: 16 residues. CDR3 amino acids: CASSIVTSGRYNEQFF. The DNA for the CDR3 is TGTGCCAGTAGTATAGTGACGTCCGGTAGGTACAATGAGCAGTTCTTC.

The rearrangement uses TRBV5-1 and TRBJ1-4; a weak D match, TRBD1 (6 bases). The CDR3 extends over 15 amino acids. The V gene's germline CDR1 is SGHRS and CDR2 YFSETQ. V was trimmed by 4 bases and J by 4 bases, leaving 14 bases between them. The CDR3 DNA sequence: TGCGCCAGCAGCGCGACCGGGACACTTAATGAAAAACTGTTTTTT. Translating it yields CASSATGTLNEKLFF.

The CDR3 is CASTLGTRKKETQYF. The DNA of the CDR3 is TGTGCCAGCACCCTTGGGACTAGGAAGAAAGAGACCCAGTACTTC. The chain has TRBV6-6 and TRBJ2-5, with 8 positions matching TRBD2. CDR1 is MNHNY, CDR2 SVGAGI, per germline (reference sequence). This CDR3 contains 15 residues. The ends lost 7 bases at V and 3 bases at J; junction bases unmatched: 10.